The clone carrying this TCR beta chain was seen a handful of times. Its target is not known. The data derive from a study of molecular identifiers for immune sequencing clone quantification. Study information: Replicate experiments divided RNA from around 20,000 or 100,000 naive CD8 cells into five parts and sequenced four.

Previously described methods and listed TCR primers were used for bulk TCR libraries. TCRdb processed the PCR reads anew with MiXCR; each CDR3 protein has one entry. Here the sample spans 460,000 or so distinct CDR3 sequences, roughly 25% being singletons. General study findings and limits: For highly expanded clones, sizes could be underestimated when identical TCR molecules share a barcode.

Sorted cells numbering about 19,000 to 1,100,000, with 10%, 30% or 50% RNA, yielded the naive CD8 libraries. The germline V gene has CDR1 DFQATT and CDR2 SNEGSKA (reference sequence). This CDR3 spans 11 amino acids. Trimming shortened V by 6 bases and J by 4 bases, and 9 bases separated the two germline ends. V is TRBV20-1 and J is TRBJ1-2, with D hard to call. Sequenced: naive CD8+ T cells from blood, with Jurkat cell RNA spiked in. Subset described: FACS-sorted CD8+CD4-CCR7+CD45RA+ naive T cells. The clonotype was recovered from a human donor in good health. Some libraries in this study had Jurkat cell RNA spiked in. Here the CDR3 reads CSAARSYGYTF. In DNA form, the CDR3 reads TGCAGTGCCGCCAGGTCCTATGGCTACACCTTC.